This is a list of T cell receptor beta chains from one sample in a study of blood T cell repertoires in COVID-19. The method was immunoSEQ multiplex PCR; TCRdb's version includes in-frame clones alone and lacks a portion of them. The repertoire consists of about 220,000 clones, with 84% occurring once and the leading ten covering 3%. The sequenced sample was peripheral blood. The receptors were sampled from a woman aged 30 to 39 who had recovered from COVID-19. The CDR3 runs from the conserved cysteine through the conserved F or W. The D gene is left open where the match is weak. Not all rows give a size; the values are once, few, many and, for expanded clones, a class.

J | V | size | D | CDR3 | DNA
TRBJ1-1 | TRBV19 | - | TRBD1 | CASKRDRGDTEAFF | TGTGCCAGTAAGCGGGACAGGGGAGACACTGAAGCTTTCTTT
TRBJ2-1 | TRBV10-1 | - | - | CASTNFEAETSYNEQFF | TGCGCCAGCACGAATTTCGAAGCCGAAACCTCCTACAATGAGCAGTTCTTC
TRBJ2-7 | TRBV2 | - | - | CAGQFSTQGSYEQYF | TGTGCCGGGCAATTTTCAACCCAGGGCTCCTACGAGCAGTACTTC
TRBJ2-1 | TRBV6-5 | - | TRBD2 | CASRASGLSYNEQFF | TGTGCCAGCAGAGCTAGCGGCCTCTCCTACAATGAGCAGTTCTTC
TRBJ2-7 | TRBV28 | - | - | CASRPGTDSYEQYF | TGTGCCAGCAGACCCGGGACTGATTCCTACGAGCAGTACTTC
TRBJ2-7 | TRBV21-1 | - | - | CASSKQTTGPTYEQYF | TGTGCCAGCAGCAAACAAACTACAGGACCTACCTACGAGCAGTACTTC
TRBJ2-1 | TRBV21-1 | - | - | CASSKRLAPNNEQFF | TGTGCCAGCAGCAAAAGACTAGCGCCTAACAATGAGCAGTTCTTC
TRBJ1-1 | TRBV9 | - | - | CASSVAFSGEAFF | TGTGCCAGCAGCGTAGCCTTTTCAGGGGAAGCTTTCTTT
TRBJ2-6 | TRBV15 | - | - | CATSRGQVTGANVLTF | TGTGCCACCAGCAGAGGACAGGTAACTGGGGCCAACGTCCTGACTTTC
TRBJ2-1 | TRBV28 | - | - | CASSLGGVDEQFF | TGTGCCAGCAGTTTGGGCGGGGTAGATGAGCAGTTCTTC
TRBJ2-7 | TRBV28 | - | - | CASSGQINSYEQYF | TGTGCCAGCAGCGGACAGATTAACTCCTACGAGCAGTACTTC
TRBJ2-5 | TRBV7-3 | - | TRBD2 | CASSIGLAGETQYF | TGTGCCAGCAGCATAGGACTAGCCGGGGAGACCCAGTACTTC
TRBJ2-2 | TRBV2 | - | TRBD1 | CASRDRDRGPGELFF | TGTGCCAGCAGAGACCGGGACAGGGGGCCGGGGGAGCTGTTTTTT
TRBJ2-5 | TRBV2 | - | TRBD2 | CASSEGLAGVAETQYF | TGTGCCAGCAGTGAAGGGCTAGCGGGAGTTGCTGAGACCCAGTACTTC
TRBJ2-7 | TRBV5-1 | - | TRBD2 | CASSLESGGFYEQYF | TGCGCCAGCAGCTTGGAATCGGGAGGGTTCTACGAGCAGTACTTC
TRBJ2-3 | TRBV10-1 | once | - | CASSERGSTDTQYF | TGCGCCAGCAGTGAGCGGGGTAGCACAGATACGCAGTATTTT
TRBJ2-5 | TRBV5-6 | - | - | CASSSGPGETQYF | TGTGCCAGCAGTTCCGGCCCCGGGGAGACCCAGTACTTC
TRBJ1-5 | TRBV15 | - | - | CATSRVEGHQPQHF | TGTGCCACCAGCAGAGTTGAGGGTCATCAGCCCCAGCATTTT
TRBJ2-7 | TRBV6-5 | - | - | CASSYQFSYEQYF | TGTGCCAGCAGTTACCAATTTTCCTACGAGCAGTACTTC
TRBJ1-1 | TRBV28 | - | - | CASSPGGGRSRAFF | TGTGCCAGCAGTCCCGGGGGAGGACGTTCAAGAGCTTTCTTT
TRBJ2-1 | TRBV6-5 | - | - | CASGGPWDYNEQFF | TGTGCCAGCGGAGGTCCTTGGGACTACAATGAGCAGTTCTTC
TRBJ2-3 | TRBV7-3 | once | TRBD1 | CASSTSTGGTDTQYF | TGTGCCAGCAGCACTTCGACAGGGGGCACAGATACGCAGTATTTT
TRBJ2-1 | TRBV7-3 | - | TRBD2 | CASSTSGTSHEQFF | TGTGCCAGCAGCACATCCGGGACTAGCCATGAGCAGTTCTTC
TRBJ2-1 | TRBV21-1 | - | - | CASSKAGASGNEQFF | TGTGCCAGCAGCAAAGCGGGGGCGAGTGGGAATGAGCAGTTCTTC
TRBJ1-2 | TRBV6-5 | few | - | CASGPRGDNYGYTF | TGTGCCAGCGGCCCCAGGGGTGATAACTATGGCTACACCTTC
TRBJ2-7 | TRBV28 | - | TRBD1 | CASSLFGTGGLVLSYEQYF | TGTGCCAGCAGTTTATTTGGGACAGGGGGGCTTGTCCTTTCCTACGAGCAGTACTTC
TRBJ2-7 | TRBV10-3 | - | - | CAISVDSRKGGYEQYF | TGTGCCATCAGTGTGGACAGCCGGAAAGGGGGCTACGAGCAGTACTTC
TRBJ2-3 | TRBV27 | - | TRBD1 | CASNGQGYADTQYF | TGTGCCAGTAACGGACAGGGGTACGCAGATACGCAGTATTTT
TRBJ2-3 | TRBV7-2 | - | - | CASSLDSVASTDTQYF | TGTGCCAGCAGCTTAGATAGCGTCGCTAGCACAGATACGCAGTATTTT
TRBJ1-1 | TRBV3-1/TRBV3-2 | once | TRBD1 | CASSQALGRGPGTEAFF | TGTGCCAGCAGCCAAGCACTGGGCAGGGGGCCTGGCACTGAAGCTTTCTTT
TRBJ2-7 | TRBV29-1 | - | TRBD1 | CSVEDSSGGYEQYF | TGCAGCGTTGAAGATTCTTCAGGGGGCTACGAGCAGTACTTC
TRBJ1-2 | TRBV9 | once | TRBD1 | CASSATGEYGYTF | TGTGCCAGCAGCGCTACAGGGGAGTATGGCTACACCTTC
TRBJ2-1 | TRBV5-1 | - | TRBD2 | CASSLVFSGSYNEQFF | TGCGCCAGCAGCTTGGTATTTAGCGGGAGTTACAATGAGCAGTTCTTC
TRBJ2-5 | TRBV7-2 | - | TRBD2 | CASSPSLAGAGGAQYF | TGTGCCAGCAGCCCCTCCCTAGCGGGAGCCGGGGGGGCCCAGTACTTC
TRBJ2-2 | TRBV5-1 | - | TRBD2 | CASTDKLAENTGELFF | TGCGCCAGCACGGACAAACTAGCGGAGAACACCGGGGAGCTGTTTTTT
TRBJ1-5 | TRBV28 | - | - | CASRIGGINNQPQHF | TGTGCCAGCAGGATTGGGGGGATAAACAATCAGCCCCAGCATTTT
TRBJ2-3 | TRBV11-3 | - | TRBD1 | CASSSGTGATDTQYF | TGTGCCAGCAGCTCAGGGACAGGGGCAACAGATACGCAGTATTTT
TRBJ1-5 | TRBV7-8 | - | - | CASSLGGYNQPQHF | TGTGCCAGCAGCTTGGGGGGTTACAATCAGCCCCAGCATTTT
TRBJ2-3 | TRBV10-3 | few | - | CAISEGGGSDTQYF | TGTGCCATCAGTGAGGGCGGCGGGTCAGATACGCAGTATTTT
TRBJ2-5 | TRBV24-1 | - | - | CATSDSLLDSPEQETQYF | TGTGCCACCAGTGATTCCCTTCTGGACAGCCCTGAACAAGAGACCCAGTACTTC
TRBJ1-3 | TRBV6-6 | - | TRBD1 | CASTPGGQAEYF | TGTGCCAGCACCCCAGGGGGGCAGGCGGAATATTTT
TRBJ2-7 | TRBV5-4 | - | TRBD2 | CASSLVFSGATYEQYF | TGTGCCAGCAGCTTAGTATTTAGCGGGGCGACCTACGAGCAGTACTTC
TRBJ2-1 | TRBV24-1 | - | - | CATSDPGREVHNEQFF | TGTGCCACCAGTGATCCAGGACGGGAAGTTCACAATGAGCAGTTCTTC
TRBJ2-7 | TRBV5-5 | - | TRBD2 | CASSLEAGGPLYEQYF | TGTGCCAGCAGCTTGGAAGCGGGAGGGCCGTTGTACGAGCAGTACTTC
TRBJ2-3 | TRBV9 | - | - | CASSPRGSADTQYF | TGTGCCAGCAGCCCAAGGGGTTCTGCAGATACGCAGTATTTT
TRBJ1-1 | TRBV13 | - | - | CASSSAGKPNTEAFF | TGTGCCAGCAGCTCGGCGGGGAAACCGAACACTGAAGCTTTCTTT
TRBJ2-3 | TRBV27 | few | - | CASSLLSGARTDTQYF | TGTGCCAGCAGTCTCTTATCAGGGGCGAGGACAGATACGCAGTATTTT
TRBJ2-1 | TRBV7-9 | many | TRBD2 | CASSPTGGAGTSGLEQFF | TGTGCCAGCAGCCCGACGGGGGGTGCCGGGACTAGCGGGTTAGAGCAGTTCTTC
TRBJ1-1 | TRBV27 | - | - | CASSAGGYTEAFF | TGTGCCAGCTCCGCGGGAGGTTACACTGAAGCTTTCTTT
TRBJ1-6 | TRBV12-3/TRBV12-4 | - | - | CASSLLGDSALHF | TGTGCCAGCAGTTTACTAGGGGACTCGGCCCTCCACTTT